This T cell receptor (beta chain) is drawn from a study of CD8 T cells in Susac syndrome. Trimming cost V 7 bases and J 5 bases; bases outside gene matches: 9. The CDR3 sequence is 14 residues long. Per the germline V gene, CDR1 is MNHEY and CDR2 is SVGEGT. From blood CD8+ and CD4+ T cells, the TCR beta chain was sequenced. After extraction with the RNeasy kit, about 0.5 to 1 ug of the RNA was reverse transcribed using random hexamers. Amplification of TCR beta CDR3 was carried out by immunoSEQ multiplex PCR, which covered 54 Vbeta and 13 Jbeta segments. TCRdb passed the immunoSEQ multiplex PCR reads through MiXCR, listing each CDR3 protein once. The table includes some 52,000 distinct CDR3 sequences, 93% detected once.

The sample comprised CD8+ T cells from PBMCs. The clonotype originates from a human donor with multiple sclerosis. V usage is TRBV6-2 or TRBV6-3 and J usage is TRBJ2-5, with 8 bases identical to TRBD2. CDR3 loop: CASTSGGLGETQYF. The DNA of the CDR3 is TGTGCCAGCACCTCGGGGGGGCTGGGCGAGACCCAGTACTTC.